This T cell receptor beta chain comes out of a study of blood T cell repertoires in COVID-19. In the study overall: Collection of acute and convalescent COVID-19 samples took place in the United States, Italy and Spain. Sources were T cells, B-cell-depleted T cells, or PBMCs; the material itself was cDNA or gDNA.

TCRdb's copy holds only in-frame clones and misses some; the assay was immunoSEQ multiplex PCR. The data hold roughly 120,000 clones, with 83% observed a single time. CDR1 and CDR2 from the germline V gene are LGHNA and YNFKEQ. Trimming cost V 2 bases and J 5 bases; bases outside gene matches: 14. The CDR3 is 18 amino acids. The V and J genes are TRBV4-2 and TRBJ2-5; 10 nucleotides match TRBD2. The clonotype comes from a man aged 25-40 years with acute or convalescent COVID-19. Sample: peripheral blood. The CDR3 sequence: CASSQPLGAGGPGETQYF. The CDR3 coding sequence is TGTGCCAGCAGCCAACCCCTTGGAGCGGGGGGGCCGGGGGAGACCCAGTACTTC.